Below, 22 T cell receptor beta chains from the same sample are listed, as sequenced in a study of high-grade serous ovarian cancer treatment subgroups. The protocol was immunoSEQ multiplex PCR, while the TCRdb copy is restricted to in-frame clones and leaves out a portion. The data contain 19,000 or so clones, roughly four fifths of them singletons. Tumor tissue was taken before any definitive surgery or chemotherapy was given. The sample taken for sequencing was tumor tissue. These receptor sequences come from a human donor with high-grade serous ovarian cancer.

The V call is TRBV5-5, the J call TRBJ1-3; a possible D gene is TRBD1 (5 bases). Trimming shortened V by 3 bases and J by 1 base, and 14 bases separated the two germline ends. This CDR3 contains 16 residues. CDR1 is SGHKS, CDR2 YYEKEE, per germline (reference sequence). CDR3 DNA sequence: TGTGCCAGCAGCTCCGGGACCCTGGCATCTGGAAACACCATATATTTT. Amino acids: CASSSGTLASGNTIYF.

The rearrangement links TRBV25-1 to TRBJ2-5; TRBD2 agrees at 8 bases. The assigned J gene may be wrong: the sequence end matches TRBJ2-7 better. This CDR3 has 13 residues. CDR1 is MGHDK, CDR2 SYGVNS, per germline. The CDR3 DNA reads as TGTGCCAGCAGTGGGCTAGCGGGTTACGAGCAGTACTTC. Its protein is CASSGLAGYEQYF.

This chain joins TRBV18 and TRBJ1-1; tentative D call: TRBD1 (6 bases). CDR3 length: 14 amino acids. Germline V gene lookup returns CDR1 KGHSH and CDR2 LQKENI. Trimming cost V 5 bases and J 3 bases, with 13 bases left between them. In DNA form, the CDR3 reads TGTGCCAGCTCAGGGGGCGGGAAGGACACTGAAGCTTTCTTT. Translated: CASSGGGKDTEAFF. The variable domain in full, with the rest retrieved from reference TRBV18 and TRBJ1-1, is NAGVMQNPRHLVRRRGQEARLRCSPMKGHSHVYWYRQLPEEGLKFMVYLQKENIIDESGMPKERFSAEFPKEGPSILRIQQVVRGDSAAYFCASSGGGKDTEAFFGQGTRLTVV.

Only one count was recorded for this clone. The chain is built from TRBV5-1 and TRBJ2-1; 7 bases are a match to TRBD1. Per the germline V gene, CDR1 is SGHRS and CDR2 is YFSETQ. The junction had 9 bases not matched to a gene; V was cut back by 0 bases and J by 6 bases. The CDR3 consists of 16 residues. The CDR3 DNA is TGCGCCAGCAGCTTGGCGAAAGGGGGCATAATCAATGAGCAGTTCTTC. It encodes CASSLAKGGIINEQFF.

V gene TRBV7-9 combines with J gene TRBJ2-1; 14 bases agree with TRBD2. The ends lost 8 bases at V and 6 bases at J; junction bases unmatched: 12. CDR3 length: 17 residues. The V gene's germline CDR1 is SEHNR and CDR2 FQNEAQ (reference sequence). The CDR3 DNA reads as TGTGCCAGCGGGGGGACTAGCGGGAGAAGTAAGGCCAATGAGCAGTTCTTC. This translates into CASGGTSGRSKANEQFF.

The chain joins TRBV7-2 to TRBJ2-7; unclear D gene. Germline V lookup: CDR1 SGHTA, CDR2 FQGNSA. The germline V and J ends were trimmed by 5 bases and 0 bases, with 11 bases remaining between them. CDR3 length: 14 amino acids. DNA of the CDR3: TGTGCCAGCAGCCCCCATTACAACTCCTACGAGCAGTACTTC. It translates to CASSPHYNSYEQYF.

The chain joins TRBV5-5 to TRBJ2-5; D tentatively fits TRBD1 or TRBD2 (5 bases each). Trimming removed 4 bases at V and 5 bases at J, with 18 bases between. The CDR3 runs 15 residues. Germline values: CDR1 SGHKS, CDR2 YYEKEE (reference sequence). The CDR3 reads CASSLGWGSGETQYF. CDR3 bases: TGTGCCAGCAGCCTAGGCTGGGGGTCTGGCGAGACCCAGTACTTC.

Only a few counts were recorded for this clone. V usage is TRBV13 and J usage is TRBJ2-7, with 8 bases aligning to TRBD2. The V gene end was trimmed by 2 bases and the J gene end by 2 bases; junction bases not matched to a gene: 2. The CDR3 has 14 residues. The germline V gene encodes CDR1 PRHDT and CDR2 FYEKMQ (reference sequence). CDR3 sequence (DNA): TGTGCCAGCAGCTTAAGCGGGAGCCCCTACGAGCAGTACTTC. This gives the protein CASSLSGSPYEQYF.

This rearrangement joins TRBV7-9 to TRBJ2-7; D is perhaps TRBD2 (5 bases). V was pared by 7 bases and J by 7 bases, with 17 bases between. The germline CDR1 and CDR2 sequences are SEHNR and FQNEAQ (reference sequence). The CDR3 extends over 13 amino acids. CDR3 sequence: CASTGEILQEQYF. The CDR3 DNA is TGTGCCAGCACCGGGGAGATCCTTCAAGAGCAGTACTTC.

This clone has only a few counts. J is TRBJ1-5 and V is TRBV7-2, with D tentatively TRBD1 (5 bases). The CDR3 consists of 13 residues. The germline V and J ends were trimmed by 3 bases and 5 bases, with 8 bases remaining between them. CDR1 and CDR2 (germline): SGHTA, FQGNSA. This CDR3 reads CASSFGGDQPQHF. The CDR3 DNA is TGTGCCAGCAGCTTTGGGGGTGATCAGCCCCAGCATTTT.

The V gene is TRBV27, the J gene TRBJ1-1; 8 bases are shared with TRBD1. V lost 4 bases, J lost 1 base, and 5 bases stayed unmatched. Germline CDR1 MNHEY, CDR2 SMNVEV (reference sequence). The CDR3 covers 15 residues. Here the CDR3 reads CASSSGGTGNTEAFF. The CDR3 coding sequence is TGTGCCAGCAGTTCTGGGGGGACAGGGAACACTGAAGCTTTCTTT.

This clone was picked up a small number of times. The genes are TRBV7-2 and TRBJ1-2; no reliable D call. Germline V gives CDR1 SGHTA, CDR2 FQGNSA. The CDR3 runs 14 residues. Trimming removed 2 bases at V and 1 base at J, with 8 bases between. This CDR3 is CASSLNGFNYGYTF. DNA for the CDR3: TGTGCCAGCAGCTTAAACGGCTTTAACTATGGCTACACCTTC.

V and J are TRBV18 and TRBJ1-5; 11 bases are a match to TRBD1. V dropped 3 bases and J dropped 4; count of bases not matched to a gene: 8. The germline CDR1 and CDR2 sequences are KGHSH and LQKENI. The CDR3 extends over 17 amino acids. The CDR3 region has the DNA TGTGCCAGCTCACCCGGACAGGGGGCATTTGGGAATCAGCCCCAGCATTTT. It specifies CASSPGQGAFGNQPQHF.

The gene calls are TRBV19 and TRBJ2-7; 8 nucleotides line up with TRBD1. The germline V gene encodes CDR1 LNHDA and CDR2 SQIVND (reference sequence). V shed 6 bases and J 1 base; nucleotides not matched to a gene: 11. This CDR3 region has 16 residues. The CDR3 reads CASRPQGGGPSYEQYF. The DNA for the CDR3 is TGTGCCAGTAGGCCACAGGGGGGAGGTCCTTCCTACGAGCAGTACTTC.

This chain connects TRBV5-4 to TRBJ1-3; D perhaps matches TRBD1 (5 bases). This CDR3 has 15 amino acids. Germline V lookup: CDR1 SGHNT, CDR2 YYREEE (reference sequence). Between the trimmed V and J ends, which lost 4 bases and 5 bases, there was a span of 16 bases. This CDR3 is CASSLTGTDRNTIYF. The DNA of the CDR3 is TGTGCCAGCAGCCTAACCGGGACCGATAGAAACACCATATATTTT.

V is TRBV4-1 and J is TRBJ1-5, with D perhaps matching TRBD1 (6 bases). The CDR3 has 15 amino acids. The V and J ends lost 3 bases and 4 bases respectively, with 13 bases between them. The germline V gene has CDR1 MGHRA and CDR2 YSYEKL. CDR3 residues: CASSQGYRENQPQHF. For the CDR3, the DNA is TGCGCCAGCAGCCAGGGCTACAGGGAAAATCAGCCCCAGCATTTT.

This clone was counted a few times. The chain is built from TRBV30 and TRBJ1-5, with TRBD1 matching over 10 bases. Unmatched junction bases numbered 10, after V lost 4 bases and J lost 1 base. In germline, CDR1 is GTSNPN, CDR2 SVGIG (reference sequence). The CDR3 loop spans 17 amino acids. CDR3 in amino acids: CAWKGGGTGVSNQPQHF. In nucleotides, the CDR3 is TGTGCCTGGAAGGGAGGCGGGACAGGGGTAAGCAATCAGCCCCAGCATTTT. The full variable domain, rest sourced from reference TRBV30 and TRBJ1-5, is SQTIHQWPATLVQPVGSPLSLECTVEGTSNPNLYWYRQAAGRGLQLLFYSVGIGQISSEVPQNLSASRPQDRQFILSSKKLLLSDSGFYLCAWKGGGTGVSNQPQHFGDGTRLSIL.

Only one count was recorded for this clone. The rearrangement joins TRBV6-6 to TRBJ2-7, with TRBD2 matching over 7 bases. From germline, CDR1 is MNHNY and CDR2 SVGAGI (reference sequence). The CDR3 is made up of 14 amino acids. V was clipped by 5 bases and J by 3 bases; unmatched bases: 7. This CDR3 reads CASSNGGGDYEQYF. The DNA for the CDR3 is TGTGCCAGCAGTAACGGCGGGGGAGACTACGAGCAGTACTTC.

This clone has more than one count but fewer than ten. The chain recombines TRBV27 with TRBJ1-4; 7 bases are a match to TRBD1. V dropped 6 bases and J dropped 8; count of bases not matched to a gene: 12. The germline V gene encodes CDR1 MNHEY and CDR2 SMNVEV (reference sequence). This CDR3 is 15 amino acids long. The CDR3 loop reads CASRRQGRSNEKLFF. The CDR3 DNA reads as TGTGCCAGCAGAAGACAGGGACGTTCGAACGAAAAACTGTTTTTT.

In the case of this clone: One end of the junction is discordant with germline, which a read error may explain. The CDR3 DNA reads TGTGCCAGCAGTTACCCAGGGTCGCACGACTTC. Its protein is CASSYPGSHDF. The chain employs TRBV6-5 and TRBJ2-7, with D possibly being TRBD1 (5 bases). Germline V gives CDR1 MNHEY, CDR2 SVGAGI. The CDR3 runs to 11 residues.

This clone showed up just a few times. This chain connects TRBV7-2 to TRBJ2-5; D is unclear. The CDR3 has 17 residues. V lost 1 base and J 1 base, leaving 16 bases between the germline ends. Germline CDR1 and CDR2: SGHTA and FQGNSA. The CDR3 nucleotides read TGTGCCAGCAGCTTAGTTGGTTCAGGCGCCCTCCAAGAGACCCAGTACTTC. Translation: CASSLVGSGALQETQYF. The full variable domain, completed using reference TRBV7-2 and TRBJ2-5, is GAGVSQSPSNKVTEKGKDVELRCDPISGHTALYWYRQSLGQGLEFLIYFQGNSAPDKSGLPSDRFSAERTGGSVSTLTIQRTQQEDSAVYLCASSLVGSGALQETQYFGPGTRLLVL.

This clone was picked up a small number of times. This chain connects TRBV21-1 to TRBJ1-2. TRBV21-1 is given as a pseudogene. The CDR3 is 14 amino acids. This CDR3 reads CASKSDWGNYGYTF. The CDR3 region has the DNA TGTGCCAGCAAGTCGGATTGGGGAAACTATGGCTACACCTTC.